The rows below give T cell receptor beta chains drawn from one sample of a study of cytomegalovirus exposure and HLA in healthy donors. TCRdb's copy holds only in-frame clones and misses some; the assay was immunoSEQ multiplex PCR. The sample lists 180,000 or so clones, about 79% occurring once. The source material was PBMCs. Every receptor here comes from a middle-aged man in good health and CMV-seropositive. CDR3s include the opening cysteine and the closing phenylalanine or tryptophan. Each record gives: V gene, clone size, J gene, CDR3 length, D gene, CDR3 protein, CDR3 DNA. D genes are given only for firm matches. Not every row has a clone size; where given, it reads once, few, many or a size class.

V: TRBV11-3; size: .; J: TRBJ2-2; length: 14; D: .; CDR3: CATKRVPNTGELFF; DNA: TGTGCCACAAAGCGGGTTCCGAACACCGGGGAGCTGTTTTTT
V: TRBV9; size: .; J: TRBJ1-4; length: 15; D: TRBD1; CDR3: CASSVTGTANEKLFF; DNA: TGTGCCAGCAGCGTCACCGGGACAGCTAATGAAAAACTGTTTTTT
V: TRBV27; size: .; J: TRBJ2-7; length: 13; D: .; CDR3: CASSLLSSYEQYF; DNA: TGTGCCAGCAGTTTACTATCCTCGTACGAGCAGTACTTC
V: TRBV5-1; size: .; J: TRBJ1-4; length: 15; D: .; CDR3: CASSSLGPANEKLFF; DNA: TGCGCCAGCAGCTCCCTGGGGCCAGCAAATGAAAAACTGTTTTTT
V: TRBV2; size: .; J: TRBJ2-5; length: 15; D: TRBD2; CDR3: CASFSGLAFGETQYF; DNA: TGTGCCAGCTTTAGCGGACTAGCGTTCGGGGAGACCCAGTACTTC
V: TRBV5-1; size: .; J: TRBJ1-2; length: 12; D: .; CDR3: CASSLVQNGYTF; DNA: TGCGCCAGCAGCTTGGTTCAGAATGGCTACACCTTC
V: TRBV6-5; size: .; J: TRBJ1-2; length: 14; D: TRBD1; CDR3: CASSYRDRGPGYTF; DNA: TGTGCCAGCAGTTATCGGGACAGGGGGCCTGGCTACACCTTC
V: TRBV9; size: .; J: TRBJ2-7; length: 14; D: .; CDR3: CASSVTAISYEQYF; DNA: TGTGCCAGCAGCGTGACAGCAATCTCCTACGAGCAGTACTTC
V: TRBV5-1; size: .; J: TRBJ2-6; length: 15; D: .; CDR3: CASSLLPSGANVLTF; DNA: TGCGCCAGCAGCTTGCTTCCTAGTGGGGCCAACGTCCTGACTTTC
V: TRBV7-2; size: .; J: TRBJ2-5; length: 17; D: TRBD1; CDR3: CASSIHLGTGVPRTQYF; DNA: TGTGCCAGCAGCATACACCTCGGGACAGGGGTTCCAAGGACCCAGTACTTC
V: TRBV5-1; size: .; J: TRBJ1-1; length: 15; D: .; CDR3: CASSLAPGADTEAFF; DNA: TGCGCCAGCAGCTTGGCACCAGGGGCGGACACTGAAGCTTTCTTT
V: TRBV2; size: .; J: TRBJ2-3; length: 15; D: TRBD2; CDR3: CASSVLAGGSDTQYF; DNA: TGTGCCAGCAGCGTGCTAGCGGGAGGGTCAGATACGCAGTATTTT
V: TRBV9; size: .; J: TRBJ1-1; length: 17; D: TRBD1; CDR3: CASSPRDRGLERTEAFF; DNA: TGTGCCAGCAGCCCTCGGGACAGGGGGCTTGAAAGGACTGAAGCTTTCTTT
V: TRBV25-1; size: few; J: TRBJ1-4; length: 15; D: TRBD1; CDR3: CASSTTGTGYEELFF; DNA: TGTGCCAGCAGTACAACCGGGACAGGGTATGAGGAACTGTTTTTT
V: TRBV2; size: .; J: TRBJ1-5; length: 15; D: TRBD1; CDR3: CASRKDRVSNQPQHF; DNA: TGTGCCAGCAGAAAGGACAGGGTCAGCAATCAGCCCCAGCATTTT
V: TRBV6-5; size: .; J: TRBJ1-2; length: 14; D: TRBD1; CDR3: CASSDGGQGFGYTF; DNA: TGTGCCAGCAGTGACGGGGGACAGGGTTTCGGCTACACCTTC
V: TRBV6-6; size: .; J: TRBJ2-5; length: 14; D: .; CDR3: CASSYSTVRETQYF; DNA: TGTGCCAGCAGTTACTCCACGGTCCGGGAGACCCAGTACTTC
V: TRBV2; size: .; J: TRBJ1-1; length: 14; D: TRBD1; CDR3: CASSDKTGSTEAFF; DNA: TGTGCCAGCAGTGACAAGACAGGGAGCACTGAAGCTTTCTTT
V: TRBV11-2; size: few; J: TRBJ2-7; length: 15; D: .; CDR3: CASSFDMDSSYEQYF; DNA: TGTGCCAGCAGCTTTGATATGGACAGCTCCTACGAGCAGTACTTC
V: TRBV12-1; size: .; J: TRBJ2-3; length: 19; D: .; CDR3: CASSGDRGLAAPTADTQYF; DNA: TGTGCCAGCAGTGGGGACAGGGGGCTAGCGGCCCCGACGGCAGATACGCAGTATTTT
V: TRBV29-1; size: .; J: TRBJ2-2; length: 14; D: .; CDR3: CSVEPGRGTGELFF; DNA: TGCAGCGTTGAACCGGGCCGGGGGACCGGGGAGCTGTTTTTT
V: TRBV19; size: few; J: TRBJ1-1; length: 12; D: .; CDR3: CASSPRWSEAFF; DNA: TGTGCCAGTAGTCCCCGATGGAGTGAAGCTTTCTTT
V: TRBV19; size: .; J: TRBJ1-3; length: 12; D: .; CDR3: CASSYLGNTIYF; DNA: TGTGCCAGTAGCTATCTGGGAAACACCATATATTTT
V: TRBV5-1; size: .; J: TRBJ2-1; length: 14; D: .; CDR3: CASSIRGGNNEQFF; DNA: TGCGCCAGCAGCATCAGGGGAGGGAACAATGAGCAGTTCTTC
V: TRBV5-6; size: few; J: TRBJ2-1; length: 12; D: .; CDR3: CASTRTGNEQFF; DNA: TGTGCCAGCACGCGAACGGGAAATGAGCAGTTCTTC
V: TRBV5-1; size: .; J: TRBJ2-1; length: 15; D: TRBD1; CDR3: CASSWGQTTYNEQFF; DNA: TGCGCCAGCAGCTGGGGACAGACTACCTACAATGAGCAGTTCTTC
V: TRBV14; size: .; J: TRBJ2-6; length: 17; D: .; CDR3: CASSRLESGSGANGLTF; DNA: TGTGCCAGCAGCCGCCTTGAGTCGGGCTCTGGGGCCAACGGCCTGACTTTC
V: TRBV5-1; size: .; J: TRBJ2-6; length: 17; D: .; CDR3: CASSFKQGAGGANVLTF; DNA: TGCGCCAGCAGCTTTAAACAGGGAGCGGGGGGGGCCAACGTCCTGACTTTC
V: TRBV10-1; size: .; J: TRBJ2-2; length: 14; D: .; CDR3: CASTAGTLGGELFF; DNA: TGCGCCAGCACCGCCGGGACTTTGGGCGGGGAGCTGTTTTTT
V: TRBV7-3; size: .; J: TRBJ2-2; length: 14; D: TRBD2; CDR3: CASSPGLVAGELFF; DNA: TGTGCCAGCAGCCCCGGACTAGTCGCCGGGGAGCTGTTTTTT
V: TRBV11-2; size: .; J: TRBJ2-1; length: 12; D: .; CDR3: CASSLSGSPQFF; DNA: TGTGCCAGCAGCTTATCCGGGAGCCCCCAGTTCTTC